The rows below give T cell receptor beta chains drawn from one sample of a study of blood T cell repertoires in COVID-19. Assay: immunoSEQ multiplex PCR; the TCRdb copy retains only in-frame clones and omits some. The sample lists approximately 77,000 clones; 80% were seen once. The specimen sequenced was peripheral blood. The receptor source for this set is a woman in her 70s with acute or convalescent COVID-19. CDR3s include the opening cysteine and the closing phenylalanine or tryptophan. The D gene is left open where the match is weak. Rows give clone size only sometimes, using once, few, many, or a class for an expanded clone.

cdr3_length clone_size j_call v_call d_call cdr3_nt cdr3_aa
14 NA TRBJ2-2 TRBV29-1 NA TGCAGCGTTGATAACCAGGGGATGACCGGGGAGCTGTTTTTT CSVDNQGMTGELFF
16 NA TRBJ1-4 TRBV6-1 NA TGTGCCAGCAGTGCGACGGGAATGGGCACTAATGAAAAACTGTTTTTT CASSATGMGTNEKLFF
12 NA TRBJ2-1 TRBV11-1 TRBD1 TGTGCCAGCAGCCAGGGGGCCAATGAGCAGTTCTTC CASSQGANEQFF
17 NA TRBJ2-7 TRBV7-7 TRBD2 TGTGCTAGCAGCTTAGCGAAGTTAGTAGCGGGGACCTACGAGCAGTACTTC CASSLAKLVAGTYEQYF
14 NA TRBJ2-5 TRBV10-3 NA TGTGCCTCGAGGGATCCAAACGGGGGAGAGACCCAGTACTTC CASRDPNGGETQYF
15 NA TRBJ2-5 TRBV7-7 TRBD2 TGTGCCAGCAGCTTCGGAGCGGGGGCGGCGGAGACCCAGTACTTC CASSFGAGAAETQYF
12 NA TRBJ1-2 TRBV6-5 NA TGTGCCAGCAGGGCAGGGTACTATGGCTACACCTTC CASRAGYYGYTF
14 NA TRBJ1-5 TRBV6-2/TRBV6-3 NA TGTGCCAGCAGTTACGAGGCTATCAATCAGCCCCAGCATTTT CASSYEAINQPQHF
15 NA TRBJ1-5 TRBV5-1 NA TGCGCCAGCAGCTTGAATGCAGATAGCAATCAGCCCCAGCATTTT CASSLNADSNQPQHF
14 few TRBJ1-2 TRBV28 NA TGTGCCAGCAGCCCCACGATCGGTTCCCGCGGCTACACCTTC CASSPTIGSRGYTF
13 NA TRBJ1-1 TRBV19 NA TGTGCCAGTAGTATAACCGGGAACACTGAAGCTTTCTTT CASSITGNTEAFF
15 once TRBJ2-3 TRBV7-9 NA TGTGCCAGCAGCCCGGACCTGGGGGGAAGGGATACGCAGTATTTT CASSPDLGGRDTQYF
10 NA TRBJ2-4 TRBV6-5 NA TGTGCCAGCAGCGGGAACATTCAGTACTTC CASSGNIQYF
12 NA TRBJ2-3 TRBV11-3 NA TGTGCCAGCAGCTACTCCACAGATACGCAGTATTTT CASSYSTDTQYF
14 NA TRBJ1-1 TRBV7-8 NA TGTGCCAGCAGCTCAGCAGGGGATCGAACTGAAGCTTTCTTT CASSSAGDRTEAFF
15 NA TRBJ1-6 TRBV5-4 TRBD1 TGTGCCAGCAGCGCCCCAGGGGGCGCGGATTCACCCCTCCACTTT CASSAPGGADSPLHF
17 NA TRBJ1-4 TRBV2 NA TGTGCCAGCAGTGAAGCGCTAGGGGCAGGGATGAAGGAAAAACTGTTTTTT CASSEALGAGMKEKLFF
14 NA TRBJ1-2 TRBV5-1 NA TGCGCCAGCAGCTTGCAACACCTTAACTATGGCTACACCTTC CASSLQHLNYGYTF
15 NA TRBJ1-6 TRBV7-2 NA TGTGCCAGCAGCTCCCGGCGGGGGAACAATTCACCCCTCCACTTT CASSSRRGNNSPLHF
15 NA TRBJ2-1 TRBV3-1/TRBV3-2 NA TGTGCCAGCAGCCAAGATCCCTACTCCTACAATGAGCAGTTCTTC CASSQDPYSYNEQFF
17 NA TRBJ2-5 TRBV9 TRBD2 TGTGCCAGCAGCGTAGAGGATAGCGGGGCCCCCCAAGAGACCCAGTACTTC CASSVEDSGAPQETQYF
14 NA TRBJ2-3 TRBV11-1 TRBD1 TGTGCCAGCAGCTTCACAGGGGGCTTGGATACGCAGTATTTT CASSFTGGLDTQYF
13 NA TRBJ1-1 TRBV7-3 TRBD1 TGTGCCAGCAGCGGACAGGAGAACACTGAAGCTTTCTTT CASSGQENTEAFF
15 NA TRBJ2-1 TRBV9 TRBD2 TGTGCCAGCAGCCCGCGGGGGGGCCGGTTAAATGAGCAGTTCTTC CASSPRGGRLNEQFF
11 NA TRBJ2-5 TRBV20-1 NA TGCAGTGCGAACTCCCAAGAGACCCAGTACTTC CSANSQETQYF
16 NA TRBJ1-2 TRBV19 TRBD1 TGTGCCAGTAGTCATGGTAGGAAGACAGGGAACTATGGCTACACCTTC CASSHGRKTGNYGYTF
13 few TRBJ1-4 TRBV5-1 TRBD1 TGCGCCAGCAGCTTGGGACAGGGGGAAAAACTGTTTTTT CASSLGQGEKLFF
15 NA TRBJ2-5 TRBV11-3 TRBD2 TGTGCCAGCAGCCGGGGGACTAGCGGCCAAGAGACCCAGTACTTC CASSRGTSGQETQYF
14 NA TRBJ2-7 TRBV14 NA TGTGCCAGCAGCCAACTAGGTCGAGTCCACGAGCAGTACTTC CASSQLGRVHEQYF
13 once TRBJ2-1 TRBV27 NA TGTGCCAGCAGTCCGGGACTCCACAATGAGCAGTTCTTC CASSPGLHNEQFF
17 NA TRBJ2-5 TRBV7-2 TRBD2 TGTGCCAGCAGCTTAGCGCAGGCTAGCGGGGCGCAAGAGACCCAGTACTTC CASSLAQASGAQETQYF
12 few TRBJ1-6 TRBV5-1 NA TGCGCCAGCAGCTTGTACGGTTCACCCCTCCACTTT CASSLYGSPLHF
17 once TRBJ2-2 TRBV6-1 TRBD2 TGTGCCAGCAGTGCCCGGTGGCTAGCGGGGAGCACCGGGGAGCTGTTTTTT CASSARWLAGSTGELFF
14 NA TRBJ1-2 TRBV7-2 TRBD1 TGTGCCAGCAGCTTAGACCTAAGGGGGCTCGGCTACACCTTC CASSLDLRGLGYTF
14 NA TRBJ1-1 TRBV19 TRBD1 TGTGCCAGTAGTGGACCAGGGGGTTGGACTGAAGCTTTCTTT CASSGPGGWTEAFF
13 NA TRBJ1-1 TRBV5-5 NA TGTGCCAGCAGCCGGGGGGCTAACACTGAAGCTTTCTTT CASSRGANTEAFF
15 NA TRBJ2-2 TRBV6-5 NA TGTGCCAGCAGTTACTCGAACCTAGCATCCGGGGAGCTGTTTTTT CASSYSNLASGELFF
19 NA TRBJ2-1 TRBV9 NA TGTGCCAGCAGCGTAGCGCAGGGGCTAGCTGTAGACTCCTACAATGAGCAGTTCTTC CASSVAQGLAVDSYNEQFF
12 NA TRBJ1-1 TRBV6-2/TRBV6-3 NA TGTGCCAGCAGTTACTGGGGCAAGGAAGCTTTCTTT CASSYWGKEAFF
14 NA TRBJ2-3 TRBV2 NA TGTGCCAGCAGTGAACAGGGTAGCACAGATACGCAGTATTTT CASSEQGSTDTQYF
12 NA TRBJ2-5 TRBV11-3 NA TGTGCCAGCAGCTTAGGACAGTCTACCCAGTACTTC CASSLGQSTQYF
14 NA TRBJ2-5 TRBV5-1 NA TGCGCCAGCAGCTTGACGGGGTCCTGGGAGACCCAGTACTTC CASSLTGSWETQYF
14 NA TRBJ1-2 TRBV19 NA TGTGCCAGTAGTCCTCGACCGGGGGACTATGGCTACACCTTC CASSPRPGDYGYTF